The TCR beta chain described here comes from a study of blood T cell repertoires in COVID-19 (TCRdb year 2020). About the investigation overall: Collaborator samples came from the United States, Italy and Spain and covered acute and convalescent phases of COVID-19. HLA class I and class II types, where available, came from metadata supplied by the sample provider rather than from assay-based typing. The prospective study material was composed of cDNA or gDNA derived from T cells, B-cell-depleted T cells, or PBMCs. Nearly every sample came with metadata listing a de-identified subject ID, COVID-19 status, age in years and sex. Subjects who had been exposed to COVID-19, were actively infected with it, or had recovered from it provided the deeply sampled blood TCRbeta repertoires that made up the dataset. Samples came from the ongoing ImmuneRACE study (first 160 participants) plus 1,254 subjects from 6 global collaborators. The repertoires were made available in a free public database intended to serve as a resource for research on the immune response to SARS-CoV-2. The paper's findings and limits, for the study overall: The quantity of clinical and demographic metadata differed by source and by participant and was supplied without curation.

CDR1 and CDR2 were assigned from the germline V gene as LGHNA and YSLEER. Trimming costs V 0 bases and J 2 bases, and their ends lie 12 bases apart. The CDR3 goes from the cysteine to the phenylalanine over 16 residues. The kept DNA is CDR3 alone, 48 bases in frame from the first base. TCRbeta CDR3 regions were amplified from genomic DNA using the immunoSEQ Assay, a bias-controlled multiplex PCR. The authors' pipeline ran thus. The number of nucleated cells in each sample was estimated from the amplification of reference gene primers within the assay. To quantify the absolute abundance of each unique TCRbeta CDR3 rearrangement, sequence reads were collapsed and filtered. For each sample, productive Simpson clonality was calculated by taking the square root of Simpson's diversity index across productive rearrangements. TCRdb holds this immuneACCESS table with in-frame rearrangements only. Some clones are missing; in checked studies, unresolved V genes explain under half, and the rest has no known cause. V and J calls and clone size are those listed in that table; D and trimming were worked out from the DNA. Here the sample has about 180,000 clones; 85% to 90% occur a single time. Around 13% of the sample is taken by the ten largest.

As regards this clone: Its antigen target is currently unknown. The input lacks base qualities; no much larger clone sits a single base away.

In Seattle, one collaborating source enrolled patients while the infection was active and tracked those patients longitudinally over the course of disease. Collaborating institutions collected whole blood in K2EDTA tubes following their own protocols. Collaborator samples were shipped for TCRbeta analysis as frozen whole blood, isolated PBMCs, or DNA extracted from either sample type. This receptor was taken from a woman in her 70s with COVID-19, enrolled during active disease. The sample comprised peripheral blood. The V and J genes are TRBV4-3 and TRBJ2-3; no D gene is confidently identified. The CDR3 loop reads CASSQDHRAPTDTQYF. In nucleotide form, the sequence is TGCGCCAGCAGCCAAGATCATCGAGCCCCCACAGATACGCAGTATTTT.